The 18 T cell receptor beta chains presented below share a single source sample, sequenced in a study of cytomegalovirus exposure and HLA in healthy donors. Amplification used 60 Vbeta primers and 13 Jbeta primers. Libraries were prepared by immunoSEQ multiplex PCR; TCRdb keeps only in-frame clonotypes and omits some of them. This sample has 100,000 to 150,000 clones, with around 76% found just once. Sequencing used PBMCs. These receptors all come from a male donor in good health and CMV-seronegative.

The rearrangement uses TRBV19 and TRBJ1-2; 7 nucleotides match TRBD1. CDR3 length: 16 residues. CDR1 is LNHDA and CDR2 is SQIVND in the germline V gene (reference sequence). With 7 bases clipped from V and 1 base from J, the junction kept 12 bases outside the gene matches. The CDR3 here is CASTPGGTGGNYGYTF. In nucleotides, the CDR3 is TGTGCCAGTACTCCAGGGGGGACCGGAGGTAACTATGGCTACACCTTC.

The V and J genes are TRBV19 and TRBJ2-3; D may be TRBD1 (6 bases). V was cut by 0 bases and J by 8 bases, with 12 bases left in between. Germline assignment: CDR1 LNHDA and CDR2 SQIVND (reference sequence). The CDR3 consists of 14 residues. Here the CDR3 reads CASSIEGGRRTQYF. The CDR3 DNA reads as TGTGCCAGTAGTATAGAAGGGGGTCGTCGTACGCAGTATTTT.

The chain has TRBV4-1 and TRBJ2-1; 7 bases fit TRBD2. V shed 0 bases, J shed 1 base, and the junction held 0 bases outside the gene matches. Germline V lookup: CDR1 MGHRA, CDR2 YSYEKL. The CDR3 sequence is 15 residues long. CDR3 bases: TGCGCCAGCAGCCAAGAGGGGGGGTCCTACAATGAGCAGTTCTTC. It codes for CASSQEGGSYNEQFF.

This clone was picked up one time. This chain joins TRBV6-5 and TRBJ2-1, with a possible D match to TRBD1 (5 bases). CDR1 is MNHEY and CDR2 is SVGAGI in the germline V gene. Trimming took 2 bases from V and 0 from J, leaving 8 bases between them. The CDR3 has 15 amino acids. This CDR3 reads CASSYLDSSYNEQFF. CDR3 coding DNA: TGTGCCAGCAGTTACCTCGACAGCTCCTACAATGAGCAGTTCTTC.

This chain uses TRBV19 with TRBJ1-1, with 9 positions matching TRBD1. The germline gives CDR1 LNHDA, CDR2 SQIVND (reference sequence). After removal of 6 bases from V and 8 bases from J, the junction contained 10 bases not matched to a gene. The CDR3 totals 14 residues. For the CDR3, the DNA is TGTGCCAGTAGCAAACCGCTTACAGGGGGCGAAGCTTTCTTT. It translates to CASSKPLTGGEAFF.

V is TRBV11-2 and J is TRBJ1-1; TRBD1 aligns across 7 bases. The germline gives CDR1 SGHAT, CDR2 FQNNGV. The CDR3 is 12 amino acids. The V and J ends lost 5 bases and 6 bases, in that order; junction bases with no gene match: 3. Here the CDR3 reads CASSRGQPEAFF. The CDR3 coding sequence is TGTGCCAGCAGCCGGGGACAGCCTGAAGCTTTCTTT.

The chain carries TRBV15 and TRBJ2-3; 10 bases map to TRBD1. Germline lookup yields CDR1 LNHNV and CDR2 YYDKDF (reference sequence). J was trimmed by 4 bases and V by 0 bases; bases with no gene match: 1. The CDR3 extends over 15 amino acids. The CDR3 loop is CATSRDGTGADTQYF. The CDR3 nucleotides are TGTGCCACCAGCAGAGATGGGACAGGGGCAGATACGCAGTATTTT.

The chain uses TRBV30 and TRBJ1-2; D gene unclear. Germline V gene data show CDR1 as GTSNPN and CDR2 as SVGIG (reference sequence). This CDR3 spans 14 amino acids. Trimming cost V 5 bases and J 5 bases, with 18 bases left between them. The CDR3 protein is CAWAPDTSGYGYTF. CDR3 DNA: TGTGCCTGGGCCCCCGACACCTCTGGATATGGCTACACCTTC.

The CDR3 DNA reads as TGTGCCAGCAGTACGGGACAGGGGGTTATGAATTCACCCCTCCACTTT. Protein: CASSTGQGVMNSPLHF. The gene calls are TRBV2 and TRBJ1-6; 11 positions match TRBD1. V lost 5 bases to trimming and J lost 7 bases; unmatched junction nucleotides: 7. The CDR3 spans 16 residues. Germline V gene lookup returns CDR1 SNHLY and CDR2 FYNNEI.

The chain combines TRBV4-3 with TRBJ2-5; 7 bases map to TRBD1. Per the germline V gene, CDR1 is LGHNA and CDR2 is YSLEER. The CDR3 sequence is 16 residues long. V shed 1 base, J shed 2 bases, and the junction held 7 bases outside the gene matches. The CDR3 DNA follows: TGCGCCAGCAGCCAAGGGTACAGGGGCGATCAAGAGACCCAGTACTTC. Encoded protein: CASSQGYRGDQETQYF.

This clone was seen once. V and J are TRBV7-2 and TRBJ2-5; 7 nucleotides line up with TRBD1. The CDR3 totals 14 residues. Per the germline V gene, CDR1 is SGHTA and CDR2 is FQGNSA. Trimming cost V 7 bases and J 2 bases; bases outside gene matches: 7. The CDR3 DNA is TGTGCCAGCACTGTCGGGACAGAACAAGAGACCCAGTACTTC. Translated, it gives CASTVGTEQETQYF.

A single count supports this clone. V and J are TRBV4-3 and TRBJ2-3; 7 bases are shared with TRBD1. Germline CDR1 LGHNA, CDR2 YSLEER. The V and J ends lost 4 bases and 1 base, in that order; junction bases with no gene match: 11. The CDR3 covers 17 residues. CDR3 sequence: CASSRRGGRERTDTQYF. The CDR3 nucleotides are TGCGCCAGCAGCCGCCGAGGGGGCCGGGAACGCACAGATACGCAGTATTTT.

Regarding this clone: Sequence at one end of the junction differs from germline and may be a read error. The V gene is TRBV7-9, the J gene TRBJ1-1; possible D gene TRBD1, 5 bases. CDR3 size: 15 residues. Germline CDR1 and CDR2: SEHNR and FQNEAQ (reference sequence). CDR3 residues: CSSSLGGSQRPEAFF. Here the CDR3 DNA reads TGTTCCAGCAGCTTGGGGGGGAGTCAGCGTCCTGAAGCTTTCTTT.

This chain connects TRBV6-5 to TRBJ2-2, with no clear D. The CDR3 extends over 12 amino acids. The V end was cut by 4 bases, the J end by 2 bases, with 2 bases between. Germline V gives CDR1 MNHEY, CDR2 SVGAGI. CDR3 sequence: CASSSNTGELFF. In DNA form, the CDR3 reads TGTGCCAGCAGTTCAAACACCGGGGAGCTGTTTTTT.

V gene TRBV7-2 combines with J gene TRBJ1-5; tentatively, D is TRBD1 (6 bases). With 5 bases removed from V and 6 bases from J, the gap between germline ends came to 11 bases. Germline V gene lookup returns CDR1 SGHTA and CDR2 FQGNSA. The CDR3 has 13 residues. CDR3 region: CASSVQGAQPQHF. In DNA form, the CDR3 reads TGTGCCAGCAGCGTACAGGGCGCTCAGCCCCAGCATTTT.

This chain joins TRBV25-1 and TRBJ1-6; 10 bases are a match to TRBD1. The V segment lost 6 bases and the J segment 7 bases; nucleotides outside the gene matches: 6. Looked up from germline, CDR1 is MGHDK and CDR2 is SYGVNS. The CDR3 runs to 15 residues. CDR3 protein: CASSGDRGTNSPLHF. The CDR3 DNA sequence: TGTGCCAGCAGCGGGGACAGGGGTACCAATTCACCCCTCCACTTT.

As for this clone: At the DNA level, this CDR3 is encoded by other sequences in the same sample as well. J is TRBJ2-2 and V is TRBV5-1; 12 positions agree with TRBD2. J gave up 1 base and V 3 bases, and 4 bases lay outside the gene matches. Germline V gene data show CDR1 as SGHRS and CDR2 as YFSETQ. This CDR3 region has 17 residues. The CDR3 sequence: CASSSLLAGGNTGELFF. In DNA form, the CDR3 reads TGCGCCAGCAGCTCCCTACTAGCGGGGGGGAACACCGGGGAGCTGTTTTTT.

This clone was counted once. The CDR3 protein is CASEPGGGYEQYF. The DNA of the CDR3 is TGTGCCAGCGAACCAGGGGGCGGTTACGAGCAGTACTTC. The rearrangement uses TRBV2 and TRBJ2-5; 8 nucleotides match TRBD1. The J call is uncertain, as TRBJ2-7 better fits the DNA end. Germline V gives CDR1 SNHLY, CDR2 FYNNEI. This CDR3 comprises 13 residues.